At least ten counts were recorded for the clone carrying this TCR beta chain. This entry belongs to a study of T-cell reconstitution after alpha-beta-depleted transplantation in children. The CDR3 consists of 15 residues. V trimming: 4 bases; J trimming: 5 bases; junction bases outside the gene matches: 6. Germline V lookup: CDR1 SGHDT, CDR2 YYEEEE. The TCRbeta library incorporated unique molecular identifiers. TCRdb ran MiXCR on the PCR reads and lists one entry per CDR3 protein. Of 400,000 to 500,000 distinct CDR3 sequences listed, about 11% were seen once; the top ten hold roughly 5.5%. The chain has TRBV5-6 and TRBJ2-5; TRBD1 agrees at 12 bases. The clonotype comes from a human donor who donated a stem cell graft to a child with acute myeloid leukemia. The source material was PBMCs from the stem cell graft donor, sampled from the stem cell graft. The chain's CDR3 is CASSMGQGARETQYF. In nucleotides, the CDR3 is TGTGCCAGCAGCATGGGACAGGGGGCGAGGGAGACCCAGTACTTC. The full variable domain, in which reference TRBV5-6 and TRBJ2-5 provide the parts outside the CDR3, is DAGVTQSPTHLIKTRGQQVTLRCSPKSGHDTVSWYQQALGQGPQFIFQYYEEEERQRGNFPDRFSGHQFPNYSSELNVNALLLGDSALYLCASSMGQGARETQYFGPGTRLLVL.